One sample yielded the 16 T cell receptor beta chains listed below, sequenced in a study of T cells in Graves' hyperthyroidism and ophthalmopathy. Using RNA transcripts as the source, TCR beta CDR3 regions were amplified. First-round RT-PCR targeting the TCR CDR3 was performed with the HTBI primer set. TCRdb recomputed calls from the multiplex PCR reads with MiXCR, one row per CDR3 protein. This table has hundreds of thousands of distinct CDR3 sequences, around 14% appearing once. Sequenced: blood. The receptors shown here come from a young woman with Graves' hyperthyroidism.

This chain links TRBV20-1 with TRBJ1-6; D not certain. Germline V gene data show CDR1 as DFQATT and CDR2 as SNEGSKA (reference sequence). The CDR3 contains 14 residues. V lost 3 bases, J lost 7 bases, and 13 bases lay in between. CDR3 protein: CSARRPGGNSPLHF. The CDR3 coding sequence is TGCAGTGCTAGGCGCCCTGGCGGGAATTCACCCCTCCACTTT.

This clonotype appeared a few times. The V and J genes are TRBV4-1 and TRBJ2-2; 7 bases match TRBD2. The CDR3 length is 17 residues. CDR1 is MGHRA and CDR2 is YSYEKL in the germline V gene. The V and J ends lost 0 bases and 2 bases, in that order; junction bases with no gene match: 6. The CDR3 coding sequence is TGCGCCAGCAGCCAAGACGGCCTAGCGGCTAACACCGGGGAGCTGTTTTTT. This encodes CASSQDGLAANTGELFF.

This clonotype was seen once. Given a much more abundant clone one base away, this may be a read error. V is TRBV7-9 and J is TRBJ2-1; D uncertain. The CDR3 has 13 amino acids. Germline lookup yields CDR1 SEHNR and CDR2 FQNEAQ (reference sequence). V shed 6 bases and J shed 2 bases, with 8 bases lying between them. Written as DNA, the CDR3 is TGTGCCAGCAGTCGGTTAGCCTACAATGAGCAGTTCTTC. Translated, it gives CASSRLAYNEQFF.

There are many counts of this clonotype. The chain couples TRBV5-1 to TRBJ1-1; D is possibly TRBD1 (6 bases). The CDR3 extends over 15 amino acids. V lost 0 bases, J lost 0 bases, and 9 bases lay in between. The germline CDR1 and CDR2 sequences are SGHRS and YFSETQ. This chain's CDR3 is CASSLEGGVNTEAFF. The CDR3 DNA follows: TGCGCCAGCAGCTTGGAGGGGGGGGTGAACACTGAAGCTTTCTTT.

This clonotype was detected many times. The chain links TRBV29-1 to TRBJ2-5, with D maybe TRBD1 (6 bases). The CDR3 is made up of 13 amino acids. Germline CDR1 reads SQVTM; CDR2 reads ANQGSEA. V lost 4 bases and J 1 base, leaving 10 bases between the germline ends. The CDR3 DNA sequence: TGCAGCGTTGTCGGACAGCCCCAAGAGACCCAGTACTTC. Its protein product is CSVVGQPQETQYF.

This clonotype was recorded many times. The CDR3 sequence: CASGFNHQPQHF. The CDR3 DNA reads TGTGCTAGTGGTTTCAACCATCAGCCCCAGCATTTT. V is TRBV12-5 and J is TRBJ1-5; the D is unclear. The germline V gene has CDR1 LGHNT and CDR2 FRNRAP. There are 12 residues in the CDR3. V was pared by 3 bases and J by 5 bases, with 5 bases between.

This clonotype was detected ten times or more. V is TRBV12-3 or TRBV12-4 and J is TRBJ2-1; D gene unclear. V was trimmed by 5 bases and J by 8 bases, leaving 7 bases between them. The CDR3 totals 11 residues. The CDR3 DNA is TGTGCCAGCAGTCCGCGATATGAGCAGTTCTTC. Amino acid sequence: CASSPRYEQFF.

Regarding this clonotype: Possible read error: a much larger clone is one base away. The chain carries TRBV5-1 and TRBJ2-7; 7 bases line up with TRBD2. The CDR3 loop spans 13 amino acids. From germline, CDR1 is SGHRS and CDR2 YFSETQ. The CDR3 spells CASSLGRDYGQYF. The CDR3 DNA is TGCGCCAGCAGCTTGGGCAGGGACTACGGGCAGTACTTC.

This clonotype was seen at least ten times. The rearrangement links TRBV7-6 to TRBJ2-1; D is ambiguous. CDR3 size: 18 residues. CDR1 and CDR2 from the germline V gene are SGHVS and FNYEAQ. Trimming stripped 1 base from V and 0 bases from J, with 16 bases between. Here the CDR3 reads CASSLDPVVWNSYNEQFF. The DNA for the CDR3 is TGTGCCAGCAGCTTAGACCCTGTAGTTTGGAACTCCTACAATGAGCAGTTCTTC.

This clonotype has at least ten counts. The chain has TRBV2 and TRBJ2-3; a possible D gene is TRBD2 (5 bases). This CDR3 is 15 amino acids long. V lost 2 bases to trimming and J lost 7 bases, with 16 bases between them. Germline CDR1 is SNHLY and CDR2 is FYNNEI. CDR3 nucleotide sequence: TGTGCCAGCAGTGAAACCCGGACGGGGAAGAATACGCAGTATTTT. Translation: CASSETRTGKNTQYF.

This clonotype was counted many times. The rearrangement links TRBV2 to TRBJ2-7; 10 nucleotides agree with TRBD2. V shed 2 bases and J 2 bases; nucleotides not matched to a gene: 6. CDR1 and CDR2 from the germline V gene are SNHLY and FYNNEI. This CDR3 region has 16 residues. CDR3 DNA sequence: TGTGCCAGCAGTGAATACCTAGCGGGAGTCCCCTACGAGCAGTACTTC. This gives the protein CASSEYLAGVPYEQYF.

Many counts were recorded for this clonotype. This sequence joins TRBV5-1 and TRBJ2-3; no clear D gene. Germline V lookup: CDR1 SGHRS, CDR2 YFSETQ. The CDR3 runs 14 residues. With 4 bases removed from V and 2 bases from J, the gap between germline ends came to 11 bases. The CDR3 nucleotides are TGCGCCAGCAGCGTTGGTACAGACACAGATACGCAGTATTTT. Residues: CASSVGTDTDTQYF.

The chain uses TRBV7-3 and TRBJ2-1, with TRBD2 matching over 15 bases. The CDR3 extends over 17 amino acids. CDR1 SGHTA and CDR2 FQGTGA come from the germline V gene. V gave up 2 bases and J gave up 7 bases; unmatched junction bases: 6. DNA for the CDR3: TGTGCCAGCAGCTTACTATCCGGGACTAGCGGGAGGAATGAGCAGTTCTTC. Amino acids: CASSLLSGTSGRNEQFF.

This chain links TRBV3-1 with TRBJ2-5; TRBD2 matches at 11 bases. Germline CDR1 reads LGHDT; CDR2 reads YNNKEL (reference sequence). The CDR3 length is 15 residues. The junction had 4 bases not matched to a gene; V was cut back by 2 bases and J by 5 bases. As DNA, the CDR3 is TGTGCCAGCAGCCAAATAGCGGGAGGGCCCGAGACCCAGTACTTC. It encodes CASSQIAGGPETQYF.

In its sample, this clonotype was seen a few times. The genes are TRBV6-2 or TRBV6-3 and TRBJ1-5; 10 bases are shared with TRBD1. CDR1 MNHEY and CDR2 SVGEGT come from the germline V gene. The CDR3 is 16 amino acids. The J segment lost 7 bases and the V segment lost 5 bases, leaving 11 bases of the junction unmatched. CDR3 sequence reads: CASSPGTGVLGQPQHF. CDR3 nucleotides: TGTGCCAGCAGTCCCGGGACAGGGGTTTTGGGACAGCCCCAGCATTTT.

This chain connects TRBV6-1 to TRBJ2-2, with 7 nucleotides matching TRBD1. This CDR3 is built from 14 residues. V lost 10 bases and J lost 5; bases outside the gene matches: 10. Germline loops: CDR1 MNHNS, CDR2 SASEGT. CDR3 nucleotides: TGTGCCAACAGGGAACAGGGGACAACCGGGGAGCTGTTTTTT. Protein product: CANREQGTTGELFF.